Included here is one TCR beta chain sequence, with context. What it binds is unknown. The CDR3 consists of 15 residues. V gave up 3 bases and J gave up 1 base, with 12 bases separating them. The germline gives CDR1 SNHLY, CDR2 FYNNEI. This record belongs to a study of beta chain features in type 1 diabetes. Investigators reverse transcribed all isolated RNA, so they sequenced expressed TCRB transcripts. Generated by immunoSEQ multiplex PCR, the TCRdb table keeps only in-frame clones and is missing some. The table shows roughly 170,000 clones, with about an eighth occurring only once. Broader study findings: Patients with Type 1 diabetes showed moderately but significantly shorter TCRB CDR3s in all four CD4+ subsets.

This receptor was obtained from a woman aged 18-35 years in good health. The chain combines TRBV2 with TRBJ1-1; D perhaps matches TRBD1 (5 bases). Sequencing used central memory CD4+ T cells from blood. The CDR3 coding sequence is TGTGCCAGCAGTGATTTGCGCGGACAGAACACTGAAGCTTTCTTT. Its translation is CASSDLRGQNTEAFF.